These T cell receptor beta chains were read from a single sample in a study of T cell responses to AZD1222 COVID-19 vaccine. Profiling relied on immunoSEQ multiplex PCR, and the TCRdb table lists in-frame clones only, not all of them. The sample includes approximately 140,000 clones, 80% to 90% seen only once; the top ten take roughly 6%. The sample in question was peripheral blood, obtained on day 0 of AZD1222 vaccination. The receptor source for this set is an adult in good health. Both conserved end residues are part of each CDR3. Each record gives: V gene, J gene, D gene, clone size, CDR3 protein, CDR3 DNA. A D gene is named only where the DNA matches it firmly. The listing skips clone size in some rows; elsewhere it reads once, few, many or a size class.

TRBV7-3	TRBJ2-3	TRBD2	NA	CASSTTAAPGLAGGATDTQYF	TGTGCCAGCAGCACCACAGCGGCACCGGGACTAGCGGGAGGGGCCACAGATACGCAGTATTTT
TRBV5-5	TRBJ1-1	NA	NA	CASSFRPMNTEAFF	TGTGCCAGCAGCTTTCGGCCCATGAACACTGAAGCTTTCTTT
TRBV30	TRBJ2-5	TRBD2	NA	CAWSASGSKTQYF	TGTGCCTGGAGTGCCAGCGGGAGTAAGACCCAGTACTTC
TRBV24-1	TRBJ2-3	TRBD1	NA	CATSDHDRVGTDTQYF	TGTGCCACCAGTGACCACGACAGGGTGGGCACAGATACGCAGTATTTT
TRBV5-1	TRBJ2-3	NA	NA	CASRSGTTSTDTQYF	TGCGCCAGCAGATCCGGGACAACGAGCACAGATACGCAGTATTTT
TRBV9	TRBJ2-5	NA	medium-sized	CASSLYPDGEYRETQYF	TGTGCCAGCAGCCTTTACCCGGACGGGGAATATAGGGAGACCCAGTACTTC
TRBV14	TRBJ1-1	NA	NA	CASSHRGPNTEAFF	TGTGCCAGCAGCCATCGGGGGCCGAACACTGAAGCTTTCTTT
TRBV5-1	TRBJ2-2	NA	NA	CASSPDSLRELFF	TGCGCCAGCAGCCCCGACAGTCTCAGGGAGCTGTTTTTT
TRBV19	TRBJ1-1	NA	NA	CASRGGLGMNTEAFF	TGTGCCAGTAGGGGGGGTCTCGGCATGAACACTGAAGCTTTCTTT
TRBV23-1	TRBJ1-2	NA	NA	CASSQSPDARGHLNYGYTF	TGCGCCAGCAGTCAATCACCGGATGCTCGGGGACACCTTAACTATGGCTACACCTTC
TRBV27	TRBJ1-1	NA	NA	CASSSLNEQVIAFF	TGTGCCAGCAGTTCACTGAACGAACAGGTAATAGCTTTCTTT
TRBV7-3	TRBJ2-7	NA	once	CASSLIGGRLNPSEQYF	TGTGCCAGCAGCTTAATTGGTGGCAGACTTAATCCCTCCGAGCAGTACTTC
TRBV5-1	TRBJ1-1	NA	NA	CASSLSQGNTEAFF	TGCGCCAGCAGTTTGTCACAGGGGAACACTGAAGCTTTCTTT
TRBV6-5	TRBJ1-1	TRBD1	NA	CASRGTGVGEAFF	TGTGCCAGCAGAGGGACAGGGGTGGGTGAAGCTTTCTTT
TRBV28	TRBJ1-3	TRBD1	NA	CASSQAGQGEGNTIYF	TGTGCCAGCTCCCAAGCCGGACAGGGGGAAGGAAACACCATATATTTT
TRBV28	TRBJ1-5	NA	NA	CASSFQGWYQPQHF	TGTGCCAGCAGTTTCCAGGGGTGGTATCAGCCCCAGCATTTT
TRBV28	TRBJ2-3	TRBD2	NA	CASTASGRRADTQYF	TGTGCCAGCACGGCTAGCGGGAGACGGGCAGATACGCAGTATTTT
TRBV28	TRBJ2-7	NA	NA	CASSTFRGMTYEQYF	TGTGCCAGCAGTACCTTCCGAGGCATGACCTACGAGCAGTACTTC
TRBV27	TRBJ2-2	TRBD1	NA	CASSFATGGLRELFF	TGTGCCAGCAGTTTCGCGACAGGGGGCTTAAGGGAGCTGTTTTTT
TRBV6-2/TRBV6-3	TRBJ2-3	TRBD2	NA	CASSFTAELATFTDTQYF	TGTGCCAGCAGTTTTACGGCTGAACTAGCGACATTCACAGATACGCAGTATTTT
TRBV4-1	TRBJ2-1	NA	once	CASSQVAAWGRESYNEQFF	TGCGCCAGCAGCCAAGTGGCTGCCTGGGGGCGGGAATCCTACAATGAGCAGTTCTTC
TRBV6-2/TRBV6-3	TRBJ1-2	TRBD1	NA	CASSYSGQGAGGYTF	TGTGCCAGCAGTTACAGTGGACAGGGGGCCGGTGGCTACACCTTC
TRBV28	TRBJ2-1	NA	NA	CASSFSHKSSYNEQFF	TGTGCCAGCAGTTTTAGCCACAAGAGCTCCTACAATGAGCAGTTCTTC
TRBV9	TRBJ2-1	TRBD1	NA	CASSVAGTGAYNEQFF	TGTGCCAGCAGCGTAGCCGGGACAGGGGCCTACAATGAGCAGTTCTTC
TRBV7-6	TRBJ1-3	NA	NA	CASSLAGASGNTIYF	TGTGCCAGCAGCCTAGCAGGGGCCTCTGGAAACACCATATATTTT
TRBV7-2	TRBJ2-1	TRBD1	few	CASSLGTGPYNEQFF	TGTGCCAGCAGCTTAGGGACAGGACCGTACAATGAGCAGTTCTTC
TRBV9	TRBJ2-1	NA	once	CASSRTIGGEQFF	TGTGCCAGCAGCCGGACAATCGGAGGTGAGCAGTTCTTC
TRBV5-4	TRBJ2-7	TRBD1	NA	CASSFTGVEQYF	TGTGCCAGCAGCTTCACAGGGGTCGAGCAGTACTTC
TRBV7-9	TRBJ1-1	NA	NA	CASSPGFREAFF	TGTGCCAGCAGCCCAGGGTTTCGGGAAGCTTTCTTT
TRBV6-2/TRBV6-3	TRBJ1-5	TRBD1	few	CASSLRQGVQPQHF	TGTGCCAGCAGCCTCCGACAGGGCGTCCAGCCCCAGCATTTT
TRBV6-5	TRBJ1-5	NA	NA	CATQARRISNQPQHF	TGTGCCACCCAAGCTCGCAGGATTAGCAATCAGCCCCAGCATTTT
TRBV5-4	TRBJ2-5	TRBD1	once	CASSLGQTQETQYF	TGTGCCAGCAGCCTGGGACAGACACAAGAGACCCAGTACTTC
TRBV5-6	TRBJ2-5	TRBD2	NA	CASSSPSGSMGTQYF	TGTGCCAGCAGCTCCCCTAGCGGGAGTATGGGAACCCAGTACTTC
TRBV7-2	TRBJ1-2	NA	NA	CASRVGGINYGYTF	TGTGCCAGCCGCGTGGGAGGAATAAACTATGGCTACACCTTC
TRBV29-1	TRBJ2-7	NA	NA	CSVEALRGYEQYF	TGCAGCGTTGAAGCCCTAAGGGGGTACGAGCAGTACTTC
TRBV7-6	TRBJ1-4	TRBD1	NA	CASSLVGTGATNEKLFF	TGTGCCAGCAGCTTAGTCGGGACAGGGGCAACTAATGAAAAACTGTTTTTT
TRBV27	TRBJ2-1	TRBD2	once	CASSSPSGSSYNEQFF	TGTGCCAGCAGTTCACCTAGCGGGAGCTCCTACAATGAGCAGTTCTTC
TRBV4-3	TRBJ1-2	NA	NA	CASSQDSDYGYTF	TGCGCCAGCAGCCAAGATTCGGACTATGGCTACACCTTC
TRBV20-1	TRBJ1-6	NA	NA	CSARDGPPLHF	TGCAGTGCTAGAGATGGGCCCCCCCTCCACTTT
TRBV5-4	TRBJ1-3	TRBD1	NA	CASSLDRGGRSGNTIYF	TGTGCCAGCAGCCTAGACAGGGGCGGACGGTCTGGAAACACCATATATTTT
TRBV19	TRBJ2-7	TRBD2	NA	CASSPKREGPVINEQYF	TGTGCCAGTAGTCCGAAGCGGGAGGGCCCGGTAATTAACGAGCAGTACTTC
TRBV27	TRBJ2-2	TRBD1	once	CASSRQGADTGELFF	TGTGCCAGCAGCCGACAGGGGGCTGACACCGGGGAGCTGTTTTTT